This T cell receptor (beta chain) was identified in a study of cytomegalovirus exposure and HLA in healthy donors. The study's findings and limits: A later analysis associated 16,000 or so TCR beta sequences with HLA alleles at a 0.05 false discovery rate. A later analysis revealed that TCR association rates differed between HLA loci, peaking at DRB1 and bottoming out at HLA-C.

This CDR3 comprises 16 residues. Regarding this clone: Its antigen is unidentified.

Researchers ran the PCR with 60 Vbeta and 13 Jbeta primers. Generated by immunoSEQ multiplex PCR, the TCRdb table keeps only in-frame clones and is missing some. The sample holds tens of thousands of clones; approximately 78% are singletons and the top ten take around 2.5%. Sequencing was performed on PBMCs. The TCR was taken from a male donor in good health and CMV-seropositive. This chain uses TRBV21-1 with TRBJ2-5; the table gives TRBD2 as D, unverified against the DNA. TRBV21-1 constitutes a pseudogene. The CDR3: CASSKEVAGGLREQYF. The CDR3 DNA follows: TGTGCCAGCAGCAAAGAGGTAGCGGGAGGGCTTCGGGAGCAGTACTTC.